This is a list of T cell receptor beta chains from one sample in a study of T cells in Graves' hyperthyroidism and ophthalmopathy. TCRdb passed the multiplex PCR reads through MiXCR, listing each CDR3 protein once. The sample consists of 450,000 to 700,000 distinct CDR3 sequences, about 43% of them appearing once. Sequences were obtained from peripheral blood or thyroid tissue (not recorded which). These receptors all stem from an adult woman with Graves' disease, either hyperthyroidism or ophthalmopathy (not recorded which). The CDR3 runs from the conserved cysteine through the conserved F or W. A D gene is named only where the DNA matches it firmly. Clone size, where shown, is once, few, many, or a class for clones that have expanded.

D,J,size,length,V,DNA,CDR3
NA,TRBJ1-3,NA,13,TRBV7-9,TGTGCCAGCAGCTTAGAATCTGGAAACACCATATATTTT,CASSLESGNTIYF
NA,TRBJ1-1,NA,16,TRBV11-2,TGTGCCAGCAGCTACTTGGGCAATGGAAAACTCGGGGAAGCTTTCTTT,CASSYLGNGKLGEAFF
NA,TRBJ2-2,NA,15,TRBV19,TGTGCCAGTGGTACAGGGAAGGGAAGCGCCGGGGAGCTGTTTTTT,CASGTGKGSAGELFF
NA,TRBJ2-6,NA,17,TRBV7-9,TGTGCCAGCAGCTTAGTACCCGGGGCCTCTGGGGCCAACGTCCTGACTTTC,CASSLVPGASGANVLTF
TRBD1,TRBJ2-2,NA,15,TRBV7-2,TGTGCCAGCAGCCCGTCCGGGACAGTAACCGGGGAGCTGGTTTTT,CASSPSGTVTGELVF
TRBD2,TRBJ2-5,once,17,TRBV20-1,TGCAGTGCCTACCGACTAGCCGACCCTCTGCCCCAAGAGACCCAGTACTTC,CSAYRLADPLPQETQYF
NA,TRBJ1-4,once,16,TRBV15,TGTGCCACCAGCAGCCATAAGGGGGCAACTAATGAAAAACTGTTTTTT,CATSSHKGATNEKLFF
NA,TRBJ1-4,few,17,TRBV18,TGTGCCAGCTCATCTCGCAGGAATCCTGCAACTAATGAAAAACTGTTTTTT,CASSSRRNPATNEKLFF
NA,TRBJ2-2,few,15,TRBV4-1,TGCGCCAGCAGCCAACTCCCGTCCGGAACCGGGGAGCTGTTTTTT,CASSQLPSGTGELFF
NA,TRBJ1-4,NA,15,TRBV7-8,TGTGCCAGCAGTGAAAGCGGAGGAACTAATGAAAAACTGCTTTTT,CASSESGGTNEKLLF
NA,TRBJ1-3,NA,16,TRBV4-1,TGCGCCAGCAGCGAAGGGGGGCTGAGCTCTGGAAACACCATATATTTT,CASSEGGLSSGNTIYF
NA,TRBJ2-7,many,12,TRBV7-9,TGTGCCAGCAGCCGTATGGTCTACGAGCAGTACTTC,CASSRMVYEQYF
TRBD2,TRBJ2-7,NA,13,TRBV20-1,TGCAGTGCTCCGGGACTACTCACCTACGAGCAGTACTTC,CSAPGLLTYEQYF
NA,TRBJ2-7,NA,16,TRBV28,TGTGCCAGCAGTTTAACCGGTGGCGGCCGACGGTTCGAGCAGTACTTC,CASSLTGGGRRFEQYF
NA,TRBJ1-4,NA,13,TRBV12-3/TRBV12-4,TGTGCCAGCAGTCGGGGGGTGGATGAAAAACTGTTTTTT,CASSRGVDEKLFF
NA,TRBJ1-5,many,15,TRBV20-1,TGCAGTGCTCCCCGTTCGGGTTTAAGCAATCAGCCCCAGCATTTT,CSAPRSGLSNQPQHF
NA,TRBJ1-2,many,15,TRBV28,TGTGCCAGCAGTTTATGGCCCCCCGCCGCCTATGGCTACACCTTC,CASSLWPPAAYGYTF
NA,TRBJ1-1,few,13,TRBV30,TGTGCCTGGAGCCCCCGAAGGGCTGTTGAAGCTTTCTTT,CAWSPRRAVEAFF
TRBD1,TRBJ2-7,NA,15,TRBV10-2,TGCGCCAGCCGGGCGGGTCTGGGACAGAGCTACGAGCAGTACTTC,CASRAGLGQSYEQYF
NA,TRBJ2-7,once,14,TRBV7-2,TGTGCCAGCAGCCCGAGACTCGGCGGAGGCGAGCAGTACTTC,CASSPRLGGGEQYF
NA,TRBJ1-1,NA,14,TRBV29-1,TGCAGCGTTGAAGAAAGACTAATGAACACTGAAGCTTTCTTT,CSVEERLMNTEAFF
NA,TRBJ2-7,many,15,TRBV24-1,TGTGCCACCAGTGACGCGCGGGCCAGCACCTACGAGCAGTACTTC,CATSDARASTYEQYF
NA,TRBJ1-2,once,10,TRBV7-9,TGTGCCAGCAGCGGAGAAAGGTCGACCTTC,CASSGERSTF
NA,TRBJ2-1,NA,13,TRBV25-1,TGTGCCAGCAGGATGGGGGCCCACAATGAGCAGTTCTTC,CASRMGAHNEQFF
NA,TRBJ1-1,many,13,TRBV5-1,TGCGCCAGCAGCTTCAACACGAACACTGAAGCTTTCTTT,CASSFNTNTEAFF
TRBD2,TRBJ2-7,many,14,TRBV12-3/TRBV12-4,TGTGCCAGCAGTTCCGGACTAGCCTCCTACGAGCAGTACTTC,CASSSGLASYEQYF
TRBD2,TRBJ2-7,few,15,TRBV7-2,TGTGCCAGCAGCTCCGCCGGGACTAGCGGGCTCGAGCAGTACTTC,CASSSAGTSGLEQYF
TRBD1,TRBJ2-4,NA,15,TRBV3-1,TGTGCCAGCAGCGAAGGGTCAGGGGGCGGGTACATTCAGTACTTC,CASSEGSGGGYIQYF
NA,TRBJ1-2,few,9,TRBV20-1,TGCAGTGCTAGTGGGGGCTACACCTTC,CSASGGYTF
TRBD1,TRBJ1-5,many,15,TRBV5-1,TGCGCCAGCAGCTGGACAGGGTTAGGGAATCAGCCCCAGCATTTT,CASSWTGLGNQPQHF
NA,TRBJ1-4,many,15,TRBV7-9,TGTGCCAGCAGCCTAAGGACACCGCCAAATGAAAAACTGTTTTTT,CASSLRTPPNEKLFF
NA,TRBJ1-5,NA,13,TRBV7-6,TGTGCCGACAGCTTAGCGTTCAATCAGCCCCAGCATTTT,CADSLAFNQPQHF
TRBD2,TRBJ2-7,NA,18,TRBV15,TGTGCCACCAGCAGAGTCCGGACTAGCGGGAGGGCCACCTACGAGCAGTACTTC,CATSRVRTSGRATYEQYF
NA,TRBJ2-7,many,20,TRBV9,TGTGCCAGCAGCGTAGTCCTGGATAGAAGCTACATCCGGCCGTACTACGAGCAGTACTTC,CASSVVLDRSYIRPYYEQYF
TRBD2,TRBJ2-7,NA,12,TRBV20-1,TGCAGTGCTAGAGACGCGGGACTAGCGGGAGCCTTC,CSARDAGLAGAF
NA,TRBJ1-1,many,13,TRBV5-1,TGCGCCAGCAGCCCGACGGGGACGACTGAAGCTTTCTTT,CASSPTGTTEAFF
NA,TRBJ2-2,NA,12,TRBV19,TGTGCCAGTTGCCGGACCCCCGGGGGGCTGTTTTTT,CASCRTPGGLFF
TRBD1,TRBJ2-5,NA,16,TRBV10-3,TGTGCCATCAGTCCGGCGGGACAGGGGATGATGGAGACCCAGTACTTC,CAISPAGQGMMETQYF
NA,TRBJ1-1,NA,13,TRBV20-1,TGCAGTGCTCCCGGGGACTCCGGGGCTGAAGCTTTCTTT,CSAPGDSGAEAFF